This passage covers 17 T cell receptor beta chains from one sample sequenced in a study of blood T cell repertoires in COVID-19 (dated by TCRdb to the early 2020s). The library was made by the immunoSEQ multiplex PCR assay. The source is immuneACCESS, and TCRdb retained only in-frame sequences with V and J called. Part of the clones is not carried over; for the studies checked, unresolved V genes explain less than half of this, and the remainder is unexplained. Present in this sample are 90,000 to 100,000 clones, about 70% of which were seen just once. The top ten constitute about 26% of the sample. The specimen sequenced was peripheral blood. The receptors were gathered from an older woman in a cohort sampled during active or convalescent COVID-19.

This clone was seen more than once but under ten times. This chain links TRBV2 with TRBJ2-7; maybe TRBD1 (6 bases). This CDR3 spans 13 amino acids. The germline gives CDR1 SNHLY, CDR2 FYNNEI. Between the trimmed V and J ends, which lost 4 bases and 5 bases, there was a span of 12 bases. This CDR3 is CASSVVGGNEQYF. The CDR3 DNA reads as TGTGCCAGCAGTGTGGTTGGGGGCAACGAGCAGTACTTC.

This clone was found many times. This chain connects TRBV7-9 to TRBJ1-6; no clear D gene. Looked up from germline, CDR1 is SEHNR and CDR2 is FQNEAQ (reference sequence). The CDR3 loop spans 18 amino acids. Trimming took 1 base from V and 3 from J, leaving 16 bases between them. CDR3 coding DNA: TGTGCCAGCAGCTTAGTCGGGCGGGCGGCAGGCTATAATTCACCCCTCCACTTT. It yields the protein CASSLVGRAAGYNSPLHF. Complete variable domain (other parts from reference TRBV7-9 and TRBJ1-6): DTGVSQNPRHKITKRGQNVTFRCDPISEHNRLYWYRQTLGQGPEFLTYFQNEAQLEKSRLLSDRFSAERPKGSFSTLEIQRTEQGDSAMYLCASSLVGRAAGYNSPLHFGNGTRLTVT.

The chain carries TRBV28 and TRBJ2-1; weak D call: TRBD2 (6 bases). Germline assignment: CDR1 MDHEN and CDR2 SYDVKM. V lost 6 bases and J lost 8, with 14 bases in between. This CDR3 spans 13 amino acids. Written as DNA, the CDR3 is TGTGCCAGCAGCCTGACTAGATTTGATGAGCAGTTCTTC. Amino acid sequence: CASSLTRFDEQFF.

The J gene is TRBJ1-5, the V gene TRBV2; D might be TRBD1 (6 bases). Trimming pared 3 bases from V and 3 bases from J, leaving 15 bases between. The CDR3 spans 16 residues. CDR1 is SNHLY and CDR2 is FYNNEI in the germline V gene. As DNA, the CDR3 is TGTGCCAGCAGTGATGTTGCAGGGGCGATCAATCAGCCCCAGCATTTT. This codes for CASSDVAGAINQPQHF.

Here the CDR3 reads CASSFTGGDAFF. CDR3 DNA: TGTGCCAGCAGTTTCACAGGGGGTGATGCTTTCTTT. This chain joins TRBV28 and TRBJ1-1; TRBD1 agrees at 8 bases. CDR3 length: 12 amino acids. V gave up 3 bases and J gave up 11 bases; unmatched junction bases: 5. CDR1 and CDR2 from the germline V gene are MDHEN and SYDVKM.

This clone was counted only a few times. CDR3 protein: CASSSTGTNYGYTF. The CDR3, as DNA: TGCGCCAGCAGCTCAACCGGGACTAACTATGGCTACACCTTC. V and J are TRBV5-1 and TRBJ1-2; D unresolved. Germline CDR1 and CDR2: SGHRS and YFSETQ. The CDR3 is 14 amino acids. V was trimmed by 3 bases and J by 0 bases, leaving 9 bases between them.

The rearrangement joins TRBV5-1 to TRBJ2-1, with D perhaps TRBD2 (6 bases). This CDR3 spans 16 amino acids. The ends were cut back, 3 bases at V and 4 bases at J, with 17 bases in the middle. The germline V gene encodes CDR1 SGHRS and CDR2 YFSETQ. This chain's CDR3 is CASSSSGLDSYNEQFF. In DNA, the CDR3 is TGCGCCAGCAGCTCCAGCGGGCTCGATTCATACAATGAGCAGTTCTTC.

The chain recombines TRBV4-3 with TRBJ2-7; D perhaps matches TRBD1 (5 bases). CDR1 is LGHNA, CDR2 YSLEER, per germline. V lost 1 base and J 4 bases, leaving 14 bases between the germline ends. The CDR3 has 15 amino acids. The CDR3 DNA sequence: TGCGCCAGCAGCCAAGCGCCAGGGATTGAGTACGAGCAGTACTTC. It codes for CASSQAPGIEYEQYF.

This clone has more than one count but fewer than ten. The rearrangement uses TRBV9 and TRBJ2-2, with D possibly being TRBD2 (5 bases). The V gene lost 0 bases and the J gene lost 7 bases, with 10 bases spanning the gap. There are 14 residues in the CDR3. CDR1 SGDLS and CDR2 YYNGEE come from the germline V gene. The CDR3 spells CASSVVANGGELFF. The CDR3 DNA reads TGTGCCAGCAGCGTAGTAGCGAACGGCGGGGAGCTGTTTTTT.

V and J are TRBV6-5 and TRBJ2-1; weak D call: TRBD2 (6 bases). V was cut by 6 bases and J by 5 bases, with 17 bases left in between. Germline V CDR1 and CDR2: MNHEY, SVGAGI. The CDR3 consists of 15 residues. The CDR3 sequence is CASRSRGGWDNEQFF. The CDR3 DNA sequence: TGTGCCAGCAGGTCGCGGGGCGGGTGGGACAATGAGCAGTTCTTC.

The J gene is TRBJ1-2, the V gene TRBV6-5; unclear D gene. The CDR3 length is 13 residues. V was shortened by 7 bases and J by 2 bases, with 11 bases between the two germline ends. Germline V gives CDR1 MNHEY, CDR2 SVGAGI. CDR3 in DNA: TGTGCCAGCACCTCGACCGGGAACTATGGCTACACCTTC. This encodes CASTSTGNYGYTF.

This chain links TRBV11-1 with TRBJ2-3, with 14 bases matching TRBD2. V gave up 4 bases and J gave up 8 bases; unmatched junction bases: 8. This CDR3 has 16 amino acids. Germline V gene lookup returns CDR1 SGHAT and CDR2 FQDESV (reference sequence). The CDR3 sequence is CASSWTSGGTSGTQYF. DNA of the CDR3: TGTGCCAGCAGCTGGACTAGCGGGGGGACCTCGGGTACGCAGTATTTT. Complete variable domain (other parts from reference TRBV11-1 and TRBJ2-3): EAEVAQSPRYKITEKSQAVAFWCDPISGHATLYWYRQILGQGPELLVQFQDESVVDDSQLPKDRFSAERLKGVDSTLKIQPAELGDSAMYLCASSWTSGGTSGTQYFGPGTRLTVL.

This sequence joins TRBV28 and TRBJ2-3, with D possibly TRBD2 on 6 matching bases. The CDR3 is 13 amino acids. Germline V gives CDR1 MDHEN, CDR2 SYDVKM. The V gene lost 6 bases and the J gene lost 8 bases, with 15 bases spanning the gap. The CDR3 sequence is CASSLPGEGTQYF. CDR3 sequence (DNA): TGTGCCAGCAGCTTACCGGGAGAGGGTACGCAGTATTTT.

The DNA for the CDR3 is TGTGCCACCAGCCGAGGCTGGCAGGGGACCAATCAGCCCCAGCATTTT. Encoded protein: CATSRGWQGTNQPQHF. The V gene is TRBV15, the J gene TRBJ1-5, with a tentative D call TRBD1 (6 bases). The V and J ends lost 5 bases and 3 bases respectively, with 17 bases between them. Germline lookup yields CDR1 LNHNV and CDR2 YYDKDF (reference sequence). The CDR3 sequence is 16 residues long.

Note on this clone: One end of the junction varies from germline; a read error may be responsible. The gene calls are TRBV9 and TRBJ1-2, with 8 bases matching TRBD1. The CDR3 covers 15 residues. In germline, CDR1 is SGDLS, CDR2 YYNGEE. The DNA for the CDR3 is TGTGCCAGCAGTGTAGTAGGGCAGGGGGCAAATGGCTACACCTTC. Translated: CASSVVGQGANGYTF.

V gene TRBV5-1 combines with J gene TRBJ2-3; 11 positions match TRBD2. Germline assignment: CDR1 SGHRS and CDR2 YFSETQ. The CDR3 runs to 17 residues. The V and J ends lost 1 base and 4 bases, in that order; junction bases with no gene match: 8. DNA for the CDR3: TGCGCCAGCAGCTTGTCCCCACTAGCGGGGGCATCAGATACGCAGTATTTT. It codes for CASSLSPLAGASDTQYF.

V and J are TRBV7-2 and TRBJ2-2; tentatively, D is TRBD2 (5 bases). Germline-derived CDR1 and CDR2 are SGHTA and FQGNSA. The CDR3 is 15 amino acids. Trimming took off 5 bases at V and 9 bases at J, with 19 bases between the two ends. CDR3 nucleotide sequence: TGTGCCAGCAGCCCGAGCGGACTCCACGAGTGGGAGCTGTTTTTT. Translation gives CASSPSGLHEWELFF.